The present T cell receptor beta chain was sequenced within a study of blood T cell repertoires in COVID-19. In the study overall: Acute and convalescent COVID-19 specimens originated in the United States, Italy and Spain.

This CDR3 region has 18 residues. The V gene end was trimmed by 4 bases and the J gene end by 0 bases; junction bases not matched to a gene: 11. Germline V gene data show CDR1 as KGHSH and CDR2 as LQKENI. This table comes from immunoSEQ multiplex PCR, and its TCRdb copy is limited to in-frame clones, with some not included. This sample has hundreds of thousands of clones, with 88% found just once. The gene calls are TRBV18 and TRBJ2-1, with TRBD1 matching over 8 bases. The sequencing sample was made of peripheral blood. The sequence came from a woman aged 70-85 years with COVID-19, enrolled during active disease. CDR3 amino acids: CASSLKGQGKSSYNEQFF. The CDR3 nucleotides are TGTGCCAGCTCACTCAAAGGACAGGGCAAGAGCTCCTACAATGAGCAGTTCTTC.